This paragraph covers one TCR beta chain sequence. The sample comes from a study of shared clonotypes between healthy human individuals. The repertoire was sequenced with immunoSEQ multiplex PCR; TCRdb's copy has only in-frame clones and lacks some. Counted here are about 2.4 million clones, 90% to 95% occurring once; the ten biggest clones make up approximately 0.37%. The CDR3 consists of 16 residues. Germline V gene lookup returns CDR1 SGHDT and CDR2 YYEEEE. Unmatched junction bases numbered 6, after V lost 2 bases and J lost 1 base. J is TRBJ1-5 and V is TRBV5-6, with 7 bases fitting TRBD1. The source material was naive CD4+ T cells from PBMCs. Subset described: CD45RA+ positively selected. This TCR came from a man between 18 and 29 years old in good health. Some clones in this sample may be carry-over from other donors' samples. The CDR3 sequence: CASSFREGASNQPQHF. The DNA for the CDR3 is TGTGCCAGCAGCTTCCGAGAGGGGGCAAGCAATCAGCCCCAGCATTTT. Together with reference TRBV5-6 and TRBJ1-5, the CDR3 gives the full variable domain: DAGVTQSPTHLIKTRGQQVTLRCSPKSGHDTVSWYQQALGQGPQFIFQYYEEEERQRGNFPDRFSGHQFPNYSSELNVNALLLGDSALYLCASSFREGASNQPQHFGDGTRLSIL.